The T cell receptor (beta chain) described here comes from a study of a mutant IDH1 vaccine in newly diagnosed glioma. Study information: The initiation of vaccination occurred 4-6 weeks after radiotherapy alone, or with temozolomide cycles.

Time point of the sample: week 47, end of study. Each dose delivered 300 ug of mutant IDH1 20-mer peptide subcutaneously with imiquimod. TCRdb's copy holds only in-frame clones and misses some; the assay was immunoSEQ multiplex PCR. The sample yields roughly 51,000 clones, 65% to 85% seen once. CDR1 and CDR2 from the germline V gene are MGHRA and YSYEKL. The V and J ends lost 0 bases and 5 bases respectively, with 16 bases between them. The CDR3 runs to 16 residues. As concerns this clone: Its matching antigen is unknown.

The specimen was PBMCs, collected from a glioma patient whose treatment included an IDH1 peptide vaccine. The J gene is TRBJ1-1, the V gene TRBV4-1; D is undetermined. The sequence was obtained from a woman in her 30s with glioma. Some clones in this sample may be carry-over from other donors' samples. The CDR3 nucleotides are TGCGCCAGCAGCCAAGATTTTGGGCTGTCAAGGACTGAAGCTTTCTTT. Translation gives CASSQDFGLSRTEAFF.